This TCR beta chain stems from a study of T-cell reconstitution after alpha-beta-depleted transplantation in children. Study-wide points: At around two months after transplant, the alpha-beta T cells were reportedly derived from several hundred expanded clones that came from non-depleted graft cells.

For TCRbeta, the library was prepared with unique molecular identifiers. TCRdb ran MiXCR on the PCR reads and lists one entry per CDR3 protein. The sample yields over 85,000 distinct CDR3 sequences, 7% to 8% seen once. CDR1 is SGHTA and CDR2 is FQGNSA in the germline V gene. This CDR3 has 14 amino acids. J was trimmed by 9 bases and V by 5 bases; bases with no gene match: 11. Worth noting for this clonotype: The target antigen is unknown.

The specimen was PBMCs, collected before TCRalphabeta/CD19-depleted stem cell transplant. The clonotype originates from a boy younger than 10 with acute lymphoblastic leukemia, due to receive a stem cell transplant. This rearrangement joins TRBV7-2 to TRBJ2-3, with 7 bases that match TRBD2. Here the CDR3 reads CASSPEPLAETQYF. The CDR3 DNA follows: TGTGCCAGCAGCCCGGAACCCCTAGCGGAGACGCAGTATTTT.